The clone carrying this TCR beta chain was observed a few times. The data derive from a study of Graves' ophthalmopathy and Graves' hyperthyroidism. Investigators amplified TCR beta CDR3 regions from RNA transcripts. HTBI primers primed a first-round RT-PCR, and a second-round multiplex PCR followed. TCRdb recomputed calls from the multiplex PCR reads with MiXCR, one row per CDR3 protein. The sample holds about 1.1 million distinct CDR3 sequences, about 38% seen once. Per germline, CDR1 LGHNT and CDR2 FRNRAP. The CDR3 contains 13 residues. V lost 5 bases and J 7 bases, leaving 11 bases between the germline ends.

The chain uses TRBV12-5 and TRBJ2-2; D is uncertain. The source is an adult man with Graves' hyperthyroidism. Input material: peripheral blood or thyroid tissue (not recorded which). The DNA for the CDR3 is TGTGCTAGTGGTCCCCAGGTCGACGGGGAGCTGTTTTTT. Amino acids: CASGPQVDGELFF.